These T cell receptor beta chains were read from a single sample in a study of shared clonotypes between healthy human individuals. TCRdb's copy holds only in-frame clones and misses some; the assay was immunoSEQ multiplex PCR. The sample includes about 2.5 million clones, 92% of them seen just once. Sequencing input: naive CD4+ T cells from PBMCs. The receptors shown here come from a man between 18 and 29 years old in good health. Some clones in this sample may be carry-over from other donors' samples. Both conserved end residues are part of each CDR3. The D gene is left open where the match is weak. The size of a clone is reported for some rows only, either as once, few or many, or as a class for expanded clones.

v_gene: TRBV5-1; j_gene: TRBJ1-4; d_gene: TRBD1; abundance: .; CDR3nt: TGCGCCAGCAGCTTGGCGGGACAGGGGAGTTATGAAAAACTGTTTTTT; CDR3aa: CASSLAGQGSYEKLFF
v_gene: TRBV6-1; j_gene: TRBJ2-1; d_gene: TRBD1; abundance: .; CDR3nt: TGTGCCAGCAAGGACAGGGACTCCTACAATGAGCAGTTCTTC; CDR3aa: CASKDRDSYNEQFF
v_gene: TRBV10-3; j_gene: TRBJ2-1; d_gene: TRBD1; abundance: .; CDR3nt: TGTGCCATCAGTTTCCGACAGGGTAATAATGAGCAGTTCTTC; CDR3aa: CAISFRQGNNEQFF
v_gene: TRBV14; j_gene: TRBJ2-5; d_gene: TRBD2; abundance: once; CDR3nt: TGTGCCAGCAGCGAGGGACTAGCGGGGGAGTACTTC; CDR3aa: CASSEGLAGEYF
v_gene: TRBV19; j_gene: TRBJ1-1; d_gene: .; abundance: .; CDR3nt: TGTGCCAGTAGTATACTATCCGCCGGGACGAACACTGAAGCTTTCTTT; CDR3aa: CASSILSAGTNTEAFF
v_gene: TRBV19; j_gene: TRBJ1-5; d_gene: .; abundance: .; CDR3nt: TGTGCCAGCCAGGGCGCGGGACAGCCCCAGCATTTT; CDR3aa: CASQGAGQPQHF
v_gene: TRBV30; j_gene: TRBJ2-3; d_gene: .; abundance: .; CDR3nt: TGTGCCTGGAGTCCTATTGGGACACTGGACGAAGATACGCAGTATTTT; CDR3aa: CAWSPIGTLDEDTQYF
v_gene: TRBV30; j_gene: TRBJ1-2; d_gene: TRBD1; abundance: once; CDR3nt: TGTGCCTGGAGTAAGGTCGGGACAGTCTATGGCTACACCTTC; CDR3aa: CAWSKVGTVYGYTF
v_gene: TRBV5-8; j_gene: TRBJ2-3; d_gene: TRBD2; abundance: .; CDR3nt: TGTGCCAGCAGCTTGGGACTAGCGATGGGGGGGACAGATACGCAGTATTTT; CDR3aa: CASSLGLAMGGTDTQYF
v_gene: TRBV4-2; j_gene: TRBJ1-2; d_gene: TRBD1; abundance: few; CDR3nt: TGTGCCAGCAGCCAAGGCCGGGACAGGCCCCTTACCTTC; CDR3aa: CASSQGRDRPLTF
v_gene: TRBV5-6; j_gene: TRBJ2-7; d_gene: TRBD2; abundance: .; CDR3nt: TGTGCCAGCAGCTTACCGGGACTAGGCACCTACGAGCAGTACTTC; CDR3aa: CASSLPGLGTYEQYF
v_gene: TRBV28; j_gene: TRBJ2-7; d_gene: .; abundance: .; CDR3nt: TGTGCCAGCGAGGTATTAGGGTCCTACGAGCAGTACTTC; CDR3aa: CASEVLGSYEQYF
v_gene: TRBV9; j_gene: TRBJ1-2; d_gene: TRBD1; abundance: .; CDR3nt: TGTGCCAGCAGCACCCGATCCGGGACAGGGGGTGAAGGCTACACCTTC; CDR3aa: CASSTRSGTGGEGYTF
v_gene: TRBV4-3; j_gene: TRBJ1-2; d_gene: TRBD1; abundance: few; CDR3nt: TGCGCCAGCAGCCAACAGACAGGGGACTATGGCTACACCTTC; CDR3aa: CASSQQTGDYGYTF
v_gene: TRBV5-4; j_gene: TRBJ2-1; d_gene: .; abundance: .; CDR3nt: TGTGCCAGCAGTGCAACGTCCTCATGGAATGAGCAGTTCTTC; CDR3aa: CASSATSSWNEQFF
v_gene: TRBV6-5; j_gene: TRBJ2-7; d_gene: .; abundance: .; CDR3nt: TGTGCCAGCAGTTACGGGCAGGGCTCCTACGAGCAGTACTTC; CDR3aa: CASSYGQGSYEQYF
v_gene: TRBV11-2; j_gene: TRBJ1-1; d_gene: TRBD1; abundance: .; CDR3nt: TGTGCCAGCAGCCCCCGCCGGACAGGGGCGGTTGAAGCTTTCTTT; CDR3aa: CASSPRRTGAVEAFF
v_gene: TRBV6-5; j_gene: TRBJ2-7; d_gene: .; abundance: .; CDR3nt: TGTGCCAGCAGGACCCTCAAGGGCAAGTACGAGCAGTACTTC; CDR3aa: CASRTLKGKYEQYF
v_gene: TRBV6-1; j_gene: TRBJ1-5; d_gene: TRBD1; abundance: .; CDR3nt: TGTGCCAGCAGTCGACAGGGCGGCAATCAGCCCCAGCATTTT; CDR3aa: CASSRQGGNQPQHF
v_gene: TRBV28; j_gene: TRBJ1-2; d_gene: TRBD1; abundance: .; CDR3nt: TGTGCCAGCAGCCCGCCTAGACAGGGCTATGGCTACACCTTC; CDR3aa: CASSPPRQGYGYTF
v_gene: TRBV14; j_gene: TRBJ1-2; d_gene: .; abundance: .; CDR3nt: TGTGCCAGCAGCCCTCCGAACGGGGACTATGGCTACACCTTC; CDR3aa: CASSPPNGDYGYTF
v_gene: TRBV7-2; j_gene: TRBJ1-2; d_gene: TRBD1; abundance: .; CDR3nt: TGTGCCAGCAGCTTTTGGGACAGGGGGCTCGGGGCCTATGGCTACACCTTC; CDR3aa: CASSFWDRGLGAYGYTF
v_gene: TRBV5-4; j_gene: TRBJ2-5; d_gene: .; abundance: .; CDR3nt: TGTGCCAGCAGCTTCCAGGCGGAGACCCAGTACTTC; CDR3aa: CASSFQAETQYF
v_gene: TRBV7-3; j_gene: TRBJ2-3; d_gene: TRBD2; abundance: .; CDR3nt: TGTGCCAGCAGCCCGGGGACTAGAAGCACAGATACGCAGTATTTT; CDR3aa: CASSPGTRSTDTQYF
v_gene: TRBV9; j_gene: TRBJ2-1; d_gene: TRBD2; abundance: .; CDR3nt: TGTGCCAGCAGCGTAGGGACTAGCGGGAGGGCAAATGAGCAGTTCTTC; CDR3aa: CASSVGTSGRANEQFF
v_gene: TRBV28; j_gene: TRBJ2-7; d_gene: .; abundance: .; CDR3nt: TGTGCCAGCAGTCCACCCCAAGCCGGATCCTACGAGCAGTACTTC; CDR3aa: CASSPPQAGSYEQYF
v_gene: TRBV4-1; j_gene: TRBJ1-1; d_gene: .; abundance: .; CDR3nt: TGCGCCAGCAGCCAAGGTTCAAATGCCAACACTGAAGCTTTCTTT; CDR3aa: CASSQGSNANTEAFF
v_gene: TRBV28; j_gene: TRBJ2-1; d_gene: TRBD1; abundance: .; CDR3nt: TGTGCCAGCAGTTTACTGGGACAGGGGGGGAATGAGCAGTTCTTC; CDR3aa: CASSLLGQGGNEQFF
v_gene: TRBV7-9; j_gene: TRBJ1-1; d_gene: .; abundance: .; CDR3nt: TGTGCCAGCACCCCAACTTGGGGGAACACTGAAGCTTTCTTT; CDR3aa: CASTPTWGNTEAFF
v_gene: TRBV30; j_gene: TRBJ2-3; d_gene: .; abundance: .; CDR3nt: TGTGCCTGGAGTGTAGTCAGGGATGTGTATTTT; CDR3aa: CAWSVVRDVYF
v_gene: TRBV7-3; j_gene: TRBJ2-1; d_gene: TRBD2; abundance: .; CDR3nt: TGTGCCAGCAGCCCCGGGACTAGCGGGAGTGTTCAGTTCTTC; CDR3aa: CASSPGTSGSVQFF
v_gene: TRBV19; j_gene: TRBJ1-2; d_gene: TRBD1; abundance: .; CDR3nt: TGTGCCAGTAGGAGCCAGGACAGGGCACACTATGGCTACACCTTC; CDR3aa: CASRSQDRAHYGYTF
v_gene: TRBV27; j_gene: TRBJ1-1; d_gene: .; abundance: .; CDR3nt: TGTGCCAGCAGTCCACCCCCTCTCTACAGATCGAACACTGAAGCTTTCTTT; CDR3aa: CASSPPPLYRSNTEAFF
v_gene: TRBV11-3; j_gene: TRBJ2-5; d_gene: TRBD1; abundance: .; CDR3nt: TGTGCCAGCAGCAGACAGGGCGGGGAGACCCAGTACTTC; CDR3aa: CASSRQGGETQYF
v_gene: TRBV5-6; j_gene: TRBJ1-2; d_gene: .; abundance: once; CDR3nt: TGTGCCAGCAGCTTGGGGATTCTCTATGGCTACACCTTC; CDR3aa: CASSLGILYGYTF
v_gene: TRBV30; j_gene: TRBJ1-5; d_gene: .; abundance: .; CDR3nt: TGTGCCTGGAGTGTATCTCCAGCGTATAGCAATCAGCCCCAGCATTTT; CDR3aa: CAWSVSPAYSNQPQHF
v_gene: TRBV27; j_gene: TRBJ1-5; d_gene: .; abundance: .; CDR3nt: TGTGCCAGCAGGGATAGGAGAAATCAGCCCCAGCATTTT; CDR3aa: CASRDRRNQPQHF
v_gene: TRBV27; j_gene: TRBJ2-5; d_gene: .; abundance: .; CDR3nt: TGTGCCAGCAGTTTATTGGGCGCCAGTGAGACCCAGTACTTC; CDR3aa: CASSLLGASETQYF
v_gene: TRBV18; j_gene: TRBJ1-2; d_gene: .; abundance: .; CDR3nt: TGTGCCAGCTCACCACGGCAAGTGGTCGATGGCTACACCTTC; CDR3aa: CASSPRQVVDGYTF
v_gene: TRBV28; j_gene: TRBJ1-2; d_gene: .; abundance: .; CDR3nt: TGTGCCAGCAGTCTCCGGGGGATCTATGGCTACACCTTC; CDR3aa: CASSLRGIYGYTF
v_gene: TRBV28; j_gene: TRBJ2-1; d_gene: .; abundance: .; CDR3nt: TGTGCCAGCAGTCCGGTGGGGGACTTCCTCTACAATGAGCAGTTCTTC; CDR3aa: CASSPVGDFLYNEQFF
v_gene: TRBV30; j_gene: TRBJ2-3; d_gene: .; abundance: .; CDR3nt: TGTGCCTGGAGTGTTGGGACACTCACAGATACGCAGTATTTT; CDR3aa: CAWSVGTLTDTQYF
v_gene: TRBV2; j_gene: TRBJ1-5; d_gene: .; abundance: .; CDR3nt: TGTGCCAGCAGTGAACGGGGAAGGCGCAATCAGCCCCAGCATTTT; CDR3aa: CASSERGRRNQPQHF
v_gene: TRBV9; j_gene: TRBJ2-2; d_gene: TRBD1; abundance: .; CDR3nt: TGTGCCAGCAGCGTAAGAGGGGACAGAACTAACACCGGGGAGCTGTTTTTT; CDR3aa: CASSVRGDRTNTGELFF
v_gene: TRBV4-3; j_gene: TRBJ2-7; d_gene: TRBD1; abundance: .; CDR3nt: TGCGCCAGCAGCCAAGCGGCATGGACAGGGTCACCCTTACTTTCCTACGAGCAGTACTTC; CDR3aa: CASSQAAWTGSPLLSYEQYF
v_gene: TRBV10-2; j_gene: TRBJ1-2; d_gene: .; abundance: .; CDR3nt: TGCGCCAGCAGCGCCGGGGGAAACTATGGCTACACCTTC; CDR3aa: CASSAGGNYGYTF
v_gene: TRBV5-1; j_gene: TRBJ2-1; d_gene: TRBD2; abundance: .; CDR3nt: TGCGCCAGCAGCTCGGGACTAGCGGGAAATAGTGAGCAGTTCTTC; CDR3aa: CASSSGLAGNSEQFF
v_gene: TRBV15; j_gene: TRBJ1-3; d_gene: .; abundance: .; CDR3nt: TGTGCCACCAGCAGGCCCCCTAACACCATATATTTT; CDR3aa: CATSRPPNTIYF
v_gene: TRBV5-1; j_gene: TRBJ1-2; d_gene: .; abundance: .; CDR3nt: TGCGCCAGCAGCTTTGACCTAAACTATGGCTACACCTTC; CDR3aa: CASSFDLNYGYTF
v_gene: TRBV5-1; j_gene: TRBJ2-3; d_gene: .; abundance: .; CDR3nt: TGCGCCAGCACTTTGGGGGCAGGGGATGCAGATACGCAGTATTTT; CDR3aa: CASTLGAGDADTQYF
v_gene: TRBV30; j_gene: TRBJ2-1; d_gene: .; abundance: .; CDR3nt: TGTGCCTGGAGGGGCGAGAATGAGCAGTTCTTC; CDR3aa: CAWRGENEQFF
v_gene: TRBV18; j_gene: TRBJ2-7; d_gene: TRBD1; abundance: .; CDR3nt: TGTGCCAGCTCAATTACGGGACAGGGGGTAAATGAGCAGTACTTC; CDR3aa: CASSITGQGVNEQYF
v_gene: TRBV25-1; j_gene: TRBJ1-5; d_gene: .; abundance: .; CDR3nt: TGTGCCAGCAGTGACGTCCTAGGAGAGCAGCCCCAGCATTTT; CDR3aa: CASSDVLGEQPQHF
v_gene: TRBV14; j_gene: TRBJ1-2; d_gene: .; abundance: .; CDR3nt: TGTGCCAGCAGCTATGACAGACTCTATGGCTACACCTTC; CDR3aa: CASSYDRLYGYTF
v_gene: TRBV28; j_gene: TRBJ2-5; d_gene: .; abundance: .; CDR3nt: TGTGCCATTGCGGACGCCTCCCAAGAGACCCAGTACTTC; CDR3aa: CAIADASQETQYF
v_gene: TRBV28; j_gene: TRBJ1-5; d_gene: TRBD1; abundance: .; CDR3nt: TGTGCCAGCAGTTTAATCGGGACAGGGCTAAATCAGCCCCAGCATTTT; CDR3aa: CASSLIGTGLNQPQHF
v_gene: TRBV6-1; j_gene: TRBJ2-7; d_gene: .; abundance: .; CDR3nt: TGTGCCAGCAGTATTGGAGGGGGCGGGCCCCGCGAGCAGTACTTC; CDR3aa: CASSIGGGGPREQYF
v_gene: TRBV28; j_gene: TRBJ2-1; d_gene: .; abundance: .; CDR3nt: TGTGCCAGCAGTTTAACGGGCTACCGCAATGAGCAGTTCTTC; CDR3aa: CASSLTGYRNEQFF
v_gene: TRBV6-1; j_gene: TRBJ1-4; d_gene: .; abundance: .; CDR3nt: TGTGCCAGCATAGGTGAAAAACTGTTTTTT; CDR3aa: CASIGEKLFF